These T cell receptor beta chains were read from a single sample in a study of breast tumors, draining lymph nodes, adjacent tissues. TCRdb reprocessed the multiplex PCR reads with MiXCR, giving one entry per CDR3 protein. The sample has around 170,000 distinct CDR3 sequences; about 33% are singletons. The source material was axillary lymph node tissue. These receptors came from a female donor with breast cancer. Some clones in this sample may be carry-over from other donors' samples. The CDR3 runs from the conserved cysteine through the conserved F or W. Each record gives: clone size, V gene, J gene, D gene, CDR3 DNA, CDR3 protein. D genes are given only for firm matches. Some rows mark clone size as missing; the rest say once, few, many or name a class of expanded clone.

clone size: once
V gene: TRBV15
J gene: TRBJ1-5
D gene: NA
CDR3 DNA: TGTGCCAGCAGTTTACTGGGCGGGGGCAATCAGCCCCGGCATTTT
CDR3 protein: CASSLLGGGNQPRHF

clone size: NA
V gene: TRBV24-1
J gene: TRBJ2-2
D gene: TRBD1
CDR3 DNA: TGTGCCACCAGGAAAACAGGGGGCGGCGGCACCGGGGAGCTGTTTTTT
CDR3 protein: CATRKTGGGGTGELFF

clone size: NA
V gene: TRBV19
J gene: TRBJ1-6
D gene: NA
CDR3 DNA: TGTGCCAGTGCAGACGGGGTTGGATCACCCCTCCACTTT
CDR3 protein: CASADGVGSPLHF

clone size: NA
V gene: TRBV9
J gene: TRBJ2-4
D gene: NA
CDR3 DNA: TGTGCCAGCAGCGTAGTACCAAGGGGGTCCTTAGCCAAAAACATTCAGTACTTC
CDR3 protein: CASSVVPRGSLAKNIQYF

clone size: NA
V gene: TRBV7-9
J gene: TRBJ2-2
D gene: NA
CDR3 DNA: TGTGCCAGCAGCTTATCTCTAGGGAATACCGGGGAGCTGTTTTTT
CDR3 protein: CASSLSLGNTGELFF

clone size: few
V gene: TRBV7-7
J gene: TRBJ2-1
D gene: NA
CDR3 DNA: TGTGCTAGCAGCCCAGGACGGGGTCCCCCCTACAATGAGCAGTTCTTC
CDR3 protein: CASSPGRGPPYNEQFF

clone size: many
V gene: TRBV7-6
J gene: TRBJ2-1
D gene: TRBD2
CDR3 DNA: TGTGCCAGCAGCTTAATGCGGGGGGGCAATGAGCAGTTCTTC
CDR3 protein: CASSLMRGGNEQFF

clone size: many
V gene: TRBV6-6
J gene: TRBJ1-2
D gene: NA
CDR3 DNA: TGTGCCAGCAACTCGGGGTATGGCTACACCTTC
CDR3 protein: CASNSGYGYTF

clone size: many
V gene: TRBV4-2
J gene: TRBJ2-7
D gene: NA
CDR3 DNA: TGTGCCAGCAGCCAAGAAAAGGGTTTCTACGAGCAGTACTTC
CDR3 protein: CASSQEKGFYEQYF

clone size: NA
V gene: TRBV11-2
J gene: TRBJ1-2
D gene: NA
CDR3 DNA: TGTGCCAGCAGCTTAGGTTATGGCTCCACCTTC
CDR3 protein: CASSLGYGSTF

clone size: many
V gene: TRBV19
J gene: TRBJ2-3
D gene: NA
CDR3 DNA: TGTGCCAGTAGTACCCGCGGCGTAGGGGATGTAGATACGCAGTATTTT
CDR3 protein: CASSTRGVGDVDTQYF

clone size: many
V gene: TRBV29-1
J gene: TRBJ2-5
D gene: NA
CDR3 DNA: TGCAGCGTTACCCCCCTGGACGTGACCCAGTACTTC
CDR3 protein: CSVTPLDVTQYF

clone size: few
V gene: TRBV7-6
J gene: TRBJ2-6
D gene: NA
CDR3 DNA: TGTGCCAGCAGCTTAGGGGAAGGGGCCAACGTCCTGACTTTC
CDR3 protein: CASSLGEGANVLTF

clone size: many
V gene: TRBV7-3
J gene: TRBJ2-7
D gene: NA
CDR3 DNA: TGTGCCAGCAGCAGCGCGCAGGGTGACGAGCAGTACTTC
CDR3 protein: CASSSAQGDEQYF

clone size: many
V gene: TRBV6-4
J gene: TRBJ2-1
D gene: NA
CDR3 DNA: TGTGCCAGCAGTGACTCCCCGGGAGTCAATGAGCAGTTCTTC
CDR3 protein: CASSDSPGVNEQFF

clone size: many
V gene: TRBV11-3
J gene: TRBJ1-4
D gene: NA
CDR3 DNA: TGTGCCAGCAGCTCGAGGGCGGATAATGAAAAACTGTTTTTT
CDR3 protein: CASSSRADNEKLFF

clone size: few
V gene: TRBV4-2
J gene: TRBJ1-3
D gene: NA
CDR3 DNA: TGTGCCAGCAGCCAAGGGGACGAAGGCGGACCTGGAAACACCATATATTTT
CDR3 protein: CASSQGDEGGPGNTIYF

clone size: NA
V gene: TRBV7-8
J gene: TRBJ2-6
D gene: TRBD2
CDR3 DNA: TGTGCCAGCAGCTTAGCCCTAGCGGGGTCTGGGGCCAACGTCCTGACTTTC
CDR3 protein: CASSLALAGSGANVLTF

clone size: NA
V gene: TRBV7-9
J gene: TRBJ2-7
D gene: TRBD1
CDR3 DNA: TGTGCCAGCACGGGACAGGGGGCCGAGCAGTACTTC
CDR3 protein: CASTGQGAEQYF

clone size: many
V gene: TRBV6-1
J gene: TRBJ1-6
D gene: TRBD1
CDR3 DNA: TGTGCCAGCATGCCGACAGGGGATTCACCCCTCCACTTT
CDR3 protein: CASMPTGDSPLHF

clone size: many
V gene: TRBV2
J gene: TRBJ2-7
D gene: TRBD2
CDR3 DNA: TGTGCCAGCAGGGTTCTAGCGGGAGTGGTCTACGAGCAGTACTTC
CDR3 protein: CASRVLAGVVYEQYF

clone size: many
V gene: TRBV6-2/TRBV6-3
J gene: TRBJ1-6
D gene: TRBD1
CDR3 DNA: TGTGCCAGCAGTTTTCTCGGGCAGGGGGATTCACCCCTCCACTTT
CDR3 protein: CASSFLGQGDSPLHF

clone size: few
V gene: TRBV27
J gene: TRBJ2-7
D gene: NA
CDR3 DNA: TGTGCCAGCAGGCCGAGGGGACCCCATTGGGGAAGCTACGAGCAGTACTTC
CDR3 protein: CASRPRGPHWGSYEQYF

clone size: many
V gene: TRBV10-3
J gene: TRBJ1-5
D gene: NA
CDR3 DNA: TGTGCCACCCGTGGGGTCGATCAGCCCCAGCATTTT
CDR3 protein: CATRGVDQPQHF

clone size: many
V gene: TRBV19
J gene: TRBJ1-5
D gene: NA
CDR3 DNA: TGTGCCACCACCGGGGGCCTAGGCAATCAGCCCCAGCATTTT
CDR3 protein: CATTGGLGNQPQHF

clone size: few
V gene: TRBV5-6
J gene: TRBJ1-3
D gene: NA
CDR3 DNA: TGTGCCAGCAGCTTGGGGCAGGCGGTCGGAAACACCATATATTTT
CDR3 protein: CASSLGQAVGNTIYF

clone size: many
V gene: TRBV4-1
J gene: TRBJ2-7
D gene: NA
CDR3 DNA: TGCGCCAGCAGCCAATCCCAGGGGACGGCCCACGAGCAGTACTTC
CDR3 protein: CASSQSQGTAHEQYF

clone size: many
V gene: TRBV2
J gene: TRBJ2-1
D gene: NA
CDR3 DNA: TGTGCCAGCAGTCAAAGGTGGGAGGCCCCTGAGCAGTTCTTC
CDR3 protein: CASSQRWEAPEQFF

clone size: NA
V gene: TRBV3-1
J gene: TRBJ2-7
D gene: NA
CDR3 DNA: TGTGCCAGCAGCCAAGATGGCCAGAGGTCCTACGAGCGGTACTTC
CDR3 protein: CASSQDGQRSYERYF

clone size: many
V gene: TRBV19
J gene: TRBJ1-5
D gene: NA
CDR3 DNA: TGTGCCAGTAGTATAGACAGTGGTAGCAATCAGCCCCAGCATTTT
CDR3 protein: CASSIDSGSNQPQHF

clone size: NA
V gene: TRBV15
J gene: TRBJ2-3
D gene: NA
CDR3 DNA: TGTGCCACCAGCAGAGGTGGGTGGGATACGCAGTATTTT
CDR3 protein: CATSRGGWDTQYF

clone size: NA
V gene: TRBV11-3
J gene: TRBJ2-7
D gene: TRBD1
CDR3 DNA: TGTGCCAGCAGCTCACCCGTTACAGGGGGCGATGCCACCTACGAGCAGTACTTC
CDR3 protein: CASSSPVTGGDATYEQYF

clone size: few
V gene: TRBV30
J gene: TRBJ2-1
D gene: TRBD2
CDR3 DNA: TGTGCCTGGATAAGCGGCACGGGAGGAGGGAGGGACAATGAGCAGTTCTTC
CDR3 protein: CAWISGTGGGRDNEQFF

clone size: many
V gene: TRBV7-6
J gene: TRBJ1-6
D gene: NA
CDR3 DNA: TGTGCCAGCAGCTTAGCTGGGACACAATCACCCCTCCACTTT
CDR3 protein: CASSLAGTQSPLHF

clone size: many
V gene: TRBV6-5
J gene: TRBJ2-3
D gene: TRBD1
CDR3 DNA: TGTGCCAGCAGTTACTCATGGGACAGGCATATGGATTTT
CDR3 protein: CASSYSWDRHMDF

clone size: many
V gene: TRBV20-1
J gene: TRBJ2-7
D gene: TRBD2
CDR3 DNA: TGCAGTGCTAGAGATGTCTCCCTCCCGGGACTAGCAAACTACGAGCAGTACTTC
CDR3 protein: CSARDVSLPGLANYEQYF

clone size: many
V gene: TRBV9
J gene: TRBJ2-7
D gene: TRBD1
CDR3 DNA: TGTGCCAGCAGTCCTATCAAACAGGGGGCTATCTACGAGCAGTACTTC
CDR3 protein: CASSPIKQGAIYEQYF

clone size: once
V gene: TRBV7-9
J gene: TRBJ2-3
D gene: NA
CDR3 DNA: TGTGCCAGCAGTCCCCGCTGGGTCCGCACCTACTCGACTGCAGATACGCAGTATTTT
CDR3 protein: CASSPRWVRTYSTADTQYF

clone size: few
V gene: TRBV3-1
J gene: TRBJ2-1
D gene: NA
CDR3 DNA: TGTGCCAGCAGCCAAGGGGAGTACAATGAGCAGTTCTTC
CDR3 protein: CASSQGEYNEQFF

clone size: many
V gene: TRBV7-2
J gene: TRBJ2-3
D gene: TRBD2
CDR3 DNA: TGTGCCAGCAGCTTAAGACTAGCGGGGTCCACAGATACGCAGTATTTT
CDR3 protein: CASSLRLAGSTDTQYF

clone size: many
V gene: TRBV7-3
J gene: TRBJ2-1
D gene: TRBD2
CDR3 DNA: TGTGCCAGCAGCCCCCGACTAGCGGCGATTCATGAGCAGTTCTTC
CDR3 protein: CASSPRLAAIHEQFF

clone size: many
V gene: TRBV10-3
J gene: TRBJ2-7
D gene: TRBD1
CDR3 DNA: TGTGCCATCGGAAGGGACAGCAGCTACGAGCAGTACTTC
CDR3 protein: CAIGRDSSYEQYF

clone size: NA
V gene: TRBV15
J gene: TRBJ2-1
D gene: NA
CDR3 DNA: TGTGCCCCATGGGTGGCAAATGAGCAGTTCTTC
CDR3 protein: CAPWVANEQFF

clone size: many
V gene: TRBV20-1
J gene: TRBJ2-3
D gene: NA
CDR3 DNA: TGCAGTGCTAGGGACCCCCTCAGAGATACGCAGTATTTT
CDR3 protein: CSARDPLRDTQYF

clone size: many
V gene: TRBV7-2
J gene: TRBJ2-1
D gene: NA
CDR3 DNA: TGTGCCAGCAGCTCCCACTCTGCGGGTTTAGTAAATGAGCAGTTCTTC
CDR3 protein: CASSSHSAGLVNEQFF

clone size: few
V gene: TRBV4-2
J gene: TRBJ2-1
D gene: TRBD2
CDR3 DNA: TGTGCCAGCAGTCGGGGGGGACTAGCGGGGGACAATGAGCAGTTCTTC
CDR3 protein: CASSRGGLAGDNEQFF

clone size: many
V gene: TRBV12-3/TRBV12-4
J gene: TRBJ2-1
D gene: NA
CDR3 DNA: TGTGCCAGCAGTCGACGTTCACATGAGCAGTTCTTC
CDR3 protein: CASSRRSHEQFF

clone size: NA
V gene: TRBV20-1
J gene: TRBJ2-7
D gene: TRBD2
CDR3 DNA: TGCAATGCTAGGGCGGGACTAGCGGGGGATAACTACGAGCAGTACTTC
CDR3 protein: CNARAGLAGDNYEQYF

clone size: many
V gene: TRBV5-1
J gene: TRBJ2-7
D gene: TRBD2
CDR3 DNA: TGCGCCAGCAGCTTGGGTGCGGGGGGGCCTCACGAGCAGTACTTC
CDR3 protein: CASSLGAGGPHEQYF

clone size: NA
V gene: TRBV20-1
J gene: TRBJ1-6
D gene: NA
CDR3 DNA: TGCGGTGCGAGGGGGTACCGGAACTCACCCCTCCACTTT
CDR3 protein: CGARGYRNSPLHF

clone size: many
V gene: TRBV10-3
J gene: TRBJ1-2
D gene: NA
CDR3 DNA: TGTGCCACCTGGGGGGAGCACTATGGCTACACCTTC
CDR3 protein: CATWGEHYGYTF

clone size: NA
V gene: TRBV7-3
J gene: TRBJ2-5
D gene: TRBD1
CDR3 DNA: TGTGCCAGCAGCTGGGACAGGGGTGGAGAGACCCAGTACTTC
CDR3 protein: CASSWDRGGETQYF